This paragraph reports one T cell receptor (beta chain). Its antigen is currently unknown. Full-length variable regions came from constant-region reverse primers plus semi-nested Nested Universal Primer A PCR. TCRdb reprocessed the 5' RACE reads via MiXCR and lists one record per CDR3 protein. This repertoire shows about 10,000 distinct CDR3 sequences, 40% to 55% found once; its top ten account for 2.9%. Study-wide results and caveats: The larger cohort examined one V-J beta rearrangement, not whole repertoires.

Trimming pared 1 base from V and 2 bases from J, leaving 9 bases between. The CDR3 loop spans 15 amino acids. CDR1 and CDR2 (germline): SGHTA, FQGNSA. The sorted Tregs were CD4+CD25+CD127-/low cells. The chain combines TRBV7-2 with TRBJ1-5; perhaps TRBD1 as D (6 bases). The sample was Tregs sorted from a lymph node. The receptor comes from a female donor with breast cancer. CDR3 nucleotides: TGTGCCAGCAGCTTAGTTGCAGGGGGCAATCAGCCCCAGCATTTT. This codes for CASSLVAGGNQPQHF.